These 26 T cell receptor beta chains share one sample of origin, sequenced in a study of T cells in Graves' hyperthyroidism and ophthalmopathy. Researchers took RNA transcripts and amplified the TCR beta CDR3 regions from them. Researchers ran a first-round RT-PCR on the TCR CDR3 using the HTBI primer set. TCRdb itself ran the multiplex PCR reads through MiXCR, one entry per CDR3 protein. The sample has fewer than 850,000 distinct CDR3 sequences; approximately 15% are singletons. The sequenced material came from blood. The receptors shown here come from a man in his forties or fifties with Graves' hyperthyroidism.

This clonotype was detected ten times or more. V gene TRBV3-1 combines with J gene TRBJ2-3; D remains unclear. The CDR3 contains 15 residues. Germline loops: CDR1 LGHDT, CDR2 YNNKEL (reference sequence). V lost 0 bases and J lost 2, with 9 bases in between. The CDR3 sequence is CASSQDFADTDTQYF. For the CDR3, the DNA is TGTGCCAGCAGCCAAGATTTCGCAGACACAGATACGCAGTATTTT.

In the case of this clonotype: One end of the junction fails to match germline, which may point to a read error. The DNA of the CDR3 is TGCGCCAGCAGCTTATTTAGGGGACAAGAGACCCACTACTTC. It yields the protein CASSLFRGQETHYF. The chain carries TRBV5-1 and TRBJ2-5, with D possibly being TRBD1 (6 bases). This CDR3 is built from 14 residues. In germline, CDR1 is SGHRS, CDR2 YFSETQ.

In its sample, this clonotype was seen a few times. The J gene is TRBJ1-4, the V gene TRBV7-9; the D gene is possibly TRBD1 (5 bases). In germline, CDR1 is SEHNR, CDR2 FQNEAQ (reference sequence). Trimming took off 5 bases at V and 4 bases at J, with 17 bases between the two ends. The CDR3 sequence is 16 residues long. CDR3 nucleotides: TGTGCCAGCAGCGCCCCGGCGGGGGAGATTAATGAAAAACTGTTTTTT. Its protein is CASSAPAGEINEKLFF.

The chain recombines TRBV4-1 with TRBJ2-1; D is perhaps TRBD2 (5 bases). Per the germline V gene, CDR1 is MGHRA and CDR2 is YSYEKL. V gave up 1 base and J gave up 4 bases, with 11 bases separating them. The CDR3 sequence is 15 residues long. This chain's CDR3 is CASSQVEGGYNEQFF. As DNA, the CDR3 is TGCGCCAGCAGCCAAGTAGAGGGCGGATACAATGAGCAGTTCTTC.

This clonotype was counted at least ten times. The gene calls are TRBV6-2 or TRBV6-3 and TRBJ2-1; 8 nucleotides align to TRBD2. Trimming at V came to 1 base and at J to 0 bases, leaving 2 bases not matched to a gene. The CDR3 is 16 residues long. The germline V gene has CDR1 MNHEY and CDR2 SVGEGT. CDR3 bases: TGTGCCAGCAGTTACTTGGCGGGGGGCTCCTACAATGAGCAGTTCTTC. This sequence encodes CASSYLAGGSYNEQFF.

The CDR3 loop is CSVGQDPFSNQPQHF. DNA for the CDR3: TGCAGCGTAGGACAGGACCCCTTTAGCAATCAGCCCCAGCATTTT. The genes are TRBV29-1 and TRBJ1-5; 7 nucleotides agree with TRBD1. Germline trimming cut 6 bases from V and 0 bases from J; bases unmatched to any gene: 8. The CDR3 has 15 amino acids. The V gene's germline CDR1 is SQVTM and CDR2 ANQGSEA.

The chain has TRBV5-1 and TRBJ2-1; possible D gene TRBD1, 6 bases. The CDR3 totals 13 residues. Germline values: CDR1 SGHRS, CDR2 YFSETQ. Trimming took off 1 base at V and 7 bases at J, with 9 bases between the two ends. CDR3 residues: CASSLNRENEQFF. The DNA for the CDR3 is TGCGCCAGCAGCTTGAACAGGGAAAATGAGCAGTTCTTC. Combining the CDR3 with reference TRBV5-1 and TRBJ2-1 gives the whole variable domain KAGVTQTPRYLIKTRGQQVTLSCSPISGHRSVSWYQQTPGQGLQFLFEYFSETQRNKGNFPGRFSGRQFSNSRSEMNVSTLELGDSALYLCASSLNRENEQFFGPGTRLTVL.

On this clonotype itself: A much larger clonotype is one base distant, so this may be a read error. This chain links TRBV28 with TRBJ1-3; D is undetermined. The CDR3 runs 12 residues. Germline V gives CDR1 MDHEN, CDR2 SYDVKM. DNA of the CDR3: TGTGCCAGCAGCCTCCGCGGAAACACCGTATATTTT. Its translation: CASSLRGNTVYF.

This rearrangement joins TRBV20-1 to TRBJ2-7, with no clear D. CDR1 is DFQATT and CDR2 is SNEGSKA in the germline V gene (reference sequence). The CDR3 has 15 residues. Trimming took off 0 bases at V and 0 bases at J, with 12 bases between the two ends. This chain's CDR3 is CSARDGTQSSYEQYF. The DNA of the CDR3 is TGCAGTGCTAGAGATGGAACTCAGAGCTCCTACGAGCAGTACTTC.

This clonotype appeared a few times. The rearrangement joins TRBV5-4 to TRBJ2-1, with 10 bases fitting TRBD2. This CDR3 has 17 amino acids. Per the germline V gene, CDR1 is SGHNT and CDR2 is YYREEE (reference sequence). With V trimmed by 4 bases and J by 4 bases, 11 bases remained unmatched. The CDR3 DNA sequence: TGTGCCAGCAGCCCCGGTTCTAGGACTAGCGGTTACAATGAGCAGTTCTTC. Its translation is CASSPGSRTSGYNEQFF.

This rearrangement joins TRBV5-1 to TRBJ1-3, with TRBD1 matching 7 bases. The J segment lost 4 bases and the V segment lost 5 bases, leaving 6 bases of the junction unmatched. The germline V gene encodes CDR1 SGHRS and CDR2 YFSETQ. The CDR3 runs 14 residues. The CDR3 spells CASSTGTDGNTIYF. The CDR3 coding sequence is TGCGCCAGCAGTACAGGGACAGACGGAAACACCATATATTTT.

This clonotype was counted at least ten times. The chain has TRBV12-3 or TRBV12-4 and TRBJ1-2; D is perhaps TRBD1 (6 bases). Trimming pared 10 bases from V and 8 bases from J, leaving 26 bases between. The CDR3 contains 15 residues. CDR3 sequence: CATAEYDRSSYGYTF. DNA of the CDR3: TGTGCCACCGCGGAGTACGACAGGAGCTCTTACGGCTACACCTTC.

This clonotype was observed at least ten times. The V call is TRBV14, the J call TRBJ1-6, with D maybe TRBD1 (5 bases). V was clipped by 1 base and J by 0 bases, with 10 bases between them. CDR1 is SGHDN and CDR2 is FVKESK in the germline V gene. This CDR3 is 17 amino acids long. CDR3 in amino acids: CASSQVYRSSYNSPLHF. The CDR3 coding sequence is TGTGCCAGCAGCCAAGTCTACAGGAGCTCCTATAATTCACCCCTCCACTTT.

This clonotype has at least ten counts. This chain connects TRBV2 to TRBJ2-1; TRBD2 matches at 10 bases. The CDR3 loop spans 16 amino acids. CDR1 SNHLY and CDR2 FYNNEI come from the germline V gene. J gave up 0 bases and V 6 bases, and 5 bases lay outside the gene matches. This CDR3 reads CASRGASGSSYNEQFF. The CDR3 nucleotides read TGTGCCAGCAGAGGGGCTAGCGGGAGCTCCTACAATGAGCAGTTCTTC.

This clonotype was found a few times. The chain links TRBV5-5 to TRBJ2-7; perhaps D is TRBD1 or TRBD2 (5 bases each). This CDR3 has 14 amino acids. The V gene's germline CDR1 is SGHKS and CDR2 YYEKEE (reference sequence). Trimming shortened V by 5 bases and J by 2 bases, and 14 bases separated the two germline ends. CDR3 DNA: TGTGCCAGCAGTTATGCCGGGACGACCTACGAGCAGTACTTC. This sequence encodes CASSYAGTTYEQYF.

This clonotype was seen many times. The chain employs TRBV5-6 and TRBJ2-7; D gene uncertain. With 2 bases removed from V and 5 bases from J, the gap between germline ends came to 14 bases. The germline gives CDR1 SGHDT, CDR2 YYEEEE. The CDR3 sequence is 14 residues long. Here the CDR3 DNA reads TGTGCCAGCAGCTTCGACACCTCGCCCGACGAGCAGTACTTC. It encodes CASSFDTSPDEQYF.

This clonotype was counted ten times or more. The chain carries TRBV28 and TRBJ1-5, with unresolved D. The CDR3 sequence is 15 residues long. The V end lost 4 bases, the J end lost 2 bases, and 12 bases lay between the germline ends. The germline CDR1 and CDR2 sequences are MDHEN and SYDVKM. The DNA for the CDR3 is TGTGCCAGCAGTTCGCAGGATTACGGCAATCAGCCCCAGCATTTT. Residues: CASSSQDYGNQPQHF.

In this sample, this clonotype turned up a few times. V gene TRBV6-1 combines with J gene TRBJ2-2, with D possibly matching TRBD1 (6 bases). The V and J ends lost 9 bases and 3 bases respectively, with 14 bases between them. Germline-derived CDR1 and CDR2 are MNHNS and SASEGT. The CDR3 runs 14 residues. This CDR3 is CASNPGQHTGELFF. DNA for the CDR3: TGTGCCAGTAATCCGGGACAACACACCGGGGAGCTGTTTTTT.

This clonotype was observed a handful of times. V is TRBV20-1 and J is TRBJ1-2, with a possible D match to TRBD1 (5 bases). Trimming stripped 3 bases from V and 5 bases from J, with 13 bases between. The CDR3 extends over 13 amino acids. The V gene's germline CDR1 is DFQATT and CDR2 SNEGSKA (reference sequence). The CDR3: CSASRGVGYGYTF. CDR3 DNA: TGCAGTGCTAGTCGGGGGGTTGGTTATGGCTACACCTTC.

This clonotype came up many times. The J gene is TRBJ2-1, the V gene TRBV24-1; 9 nucleotides agree with TRBD2. After removal of 9 bases from V and 6 bases from J, the junction contained 11 bases not matched to a gene. Germline CDR1 and CDR2: KGHDR and SFDVKD. CDR3 length equals 15 residues. Here the CDR3 DNA reads TGTGCCACCGCGTCGGATAGCGGGAGTCCCAATGAGCAGTTCTTC. Its protein product is CATASDSGSPNEQFF.

This clonotype was found a few times. This chain links TRBV12-3 or TRBV12-4 with TRBJ2-7; the match to TRBD2 covers 10 bases. The trim removed 4 bases at V and 7 bases at J, leaving 10 bases unmatched. The CDR3 is 15 residues long. The chain's CDR3 is CASSSTGLAVEEQYF. CDR3 DNA: TGTGCCAGCAGTTCAACCGGACTAGCGGTTGAGGAGCAGTACTTC.

This clonotype has ten or more counts. V usage is TRBV2 and J usage is TRBJ1-1; a possible D gene is TRBD1 (6 bases). Germline loops: CDR1 SNHLY, CDR2 FYNNEI. The CDR3 is 17 amino acids. The germline V and J ends were trimmed by 3 bases and 3 bases, with 20 bases remaining between them. Written as DNA, the CDR3 is TGTGCCAGCAGTGAGCAGGGGACGATGGGACCAGACACTGAAGCTTTCTTT. Amino acids: CASSEQGTMGPDTEAFF.

This clonotype was found many times. The genes are TRBV2 and TRBJ2-5, with 11 bases that match TRBD2. Trimming at V came to 6 bases and at J to 4 bases, leaving 13 bases not matched to a gene. The V gene's germline CDR1 is SNHLY and CDR2 FYNNEI. This CDR3 has 17 amino acids. CDR3 sequence: CASRPSATSGVGETQYF. Written as DNA, the CDR3 is TGTGCCAGCAGGCCGTCGGCGACTAGCGGGGTGGGAGAGACCCAGTACTTC.

This clonotype was counted many times. The V gene is TRBV7-9, the J gene TRBJ2-7, with TRBD1 as a possible D gene (6 bases). The V and J ends lost 4 bases and 5 bases respectively, with 9 bases between them. CDR1 and CDR2 (germline): SEHNR, FQNEAQ (reference sequence). The CDR3 is 12 amino acids. The CDR3 reads CASSSRDNEQYF. CDR3 in DNA: TGTGCCAGCAGCTCCAGGGACAACGAGCAGTACTTC. Full variable domain (missing parts from reference TRBV7-9 and TRBJ2-7): DTGVSQNPRHKITKRGQNVTFRCDPISEHNRLYWYRQTLGQGPEFLTYFQNEAQLEKSRLLSDRFSAERPKGSFSTLEIQRTEQGDSAMYLCASSSRDNEQYFGPGTRLTVT.

This clonotype came up many times. The genes are TRBV27 and TRBJ2-1; TRBD2 matches at 11 bases. CDR1 is MNHEY, CDR2 SMNVEV, per germline (reference sequence). The ends lost 5 bases at V and 7 bases at J; junction bases unmatched: 13. This CDR3 contains 17 residues. The CDR3 DNA follows: TGTGCCAGCAGTCTCTTACCAACTGGGACTAGCGGTAATGAGCAGTTCTTC. The encoded protein is CASSLLPTGTSGNEQFF.

This chain connects TRBV27 to TRBJ1-1, with D unclear. The germline gives CDR1 MNHEY, CDR2 SMNVEV (reference sequence). The V gene lost 6 bases and the J gene lost 2 bases, with 4 bases spanning the gap. This CDR3 region has 11 residues. The CDR3 DNA sequence: TGTGCCAGCAGAAACAACACTGAAGCTTTCTTT. Amino acids: CASRNNTEAFF.